This section outlines one T cell receptor (beta chain) sequence together with its context. Its antigen is not known. Autoimmune disease history or systemic immunosuppression meant exclusion. At baseline, cycle 4 day 1, and cycle 7 day 1, blood was sampled. Libraries were prepared by immunoSEQ multiplex PCR; TCRdb keeps only in-frame clonotypes and omits some of them. The repertoire holds 89,000 or so clones, with about 90% as singletons. These data originate in a study of OX40 agonist ivuxolimab in advanced cancers. At the level of the study: Earlier treatment with anti-PD-1, anti-PD-L1 or anti-CTLA-4 was permitted, and around 36% had received some.

Study-level points and caveats: Certain nonresponders additionally had low normalized T-cell clonal expansion.

The starting material was CD4+ or CD8+ T cells sorted from blood, obtained in a trial of the OX40 agonist ivuxolimab. The clonotype was recovered from an adult with an advanced solid tumor such as melanoma, head and neck, liver or kidney cancer.

The CDR3, as DNA: TGTGCCAGTAGTATAGACCCCTCCTACGAGCAGTACTTC. It specifies CASSIDPSYEQYF. This chain joins TRBV19 and TRBJ2-7, with no clear D. This CDR3 contains 13 residues. V shed 0 bases and J shed 0 bases, with 3 bases lying between them. Germline V lookup: CDR1 LNHDA, CDR2 SQIVND (reference sequence). The full variable domain, completed using reference TRBV19 and TRBJ2-7, is DGGITQSPKYLFRKEGQNVTLSCEQNLNHDAMYWYRQDPGQGLRLIYYSQIVNDFQKGDIAEGYSVSREKKESFPLTVTSAQKNPTAFYLCASSIDPSYEQYFGPGTRLTVT.